This TCR beta chain was captured in a study of T cell changes during pregnancy in multiple sclerosis (dated by TCRdb to about 2019). At the level of the whole study: The study examined how the T cell repertoire changed over the course of pregnancy in women with multiple sclerosis.

With respect to this clone: It lacks a known antigen. One base away there is no much larger clone; base qualities are not given.

Unmatched junction bases come to 6, with V trimmed by 5 bases and J by 6 bases. CDR1 and CDR2 are drawn from the germline V gene: SGHVS, FQNEAQ. Spanning cysteine to phenylalanine, the CDR3 consists of 14 amino acids. Only the CDR3 DNA is retained, 42 bases long and in frame from the first base. Libraries were constructed by the immunoSEQ multiplex PCR assay. Entries here come from immuneACCESS through TCRdb and include only in-frame sequences with V and J called. Some clones fail to appear in such tables; in the studies checked, an unresolved V gene covers under half of the shortfall, and the cause of the remainder is unknown. The sample profile shows under 110,000 clones; 85% to 95% of them were found once. Roughly 1.7% of the sample goes to the ten largest clones.

The material was peripheral blood, obtained after pregnancy. The clonotype was recovered from a female donor with multiple sclerosis, enrolled in a pregnancy study. This receptor chain uses TRBV7-8 and TRBJ2-1; 8 junctional bases match TRBD2. The CDR3: CASSLRTSSNEQFF. The bases read TGTGCCAGCAGCCTGCGGACTAGCTCCAATGAGCAGTTCTTC.